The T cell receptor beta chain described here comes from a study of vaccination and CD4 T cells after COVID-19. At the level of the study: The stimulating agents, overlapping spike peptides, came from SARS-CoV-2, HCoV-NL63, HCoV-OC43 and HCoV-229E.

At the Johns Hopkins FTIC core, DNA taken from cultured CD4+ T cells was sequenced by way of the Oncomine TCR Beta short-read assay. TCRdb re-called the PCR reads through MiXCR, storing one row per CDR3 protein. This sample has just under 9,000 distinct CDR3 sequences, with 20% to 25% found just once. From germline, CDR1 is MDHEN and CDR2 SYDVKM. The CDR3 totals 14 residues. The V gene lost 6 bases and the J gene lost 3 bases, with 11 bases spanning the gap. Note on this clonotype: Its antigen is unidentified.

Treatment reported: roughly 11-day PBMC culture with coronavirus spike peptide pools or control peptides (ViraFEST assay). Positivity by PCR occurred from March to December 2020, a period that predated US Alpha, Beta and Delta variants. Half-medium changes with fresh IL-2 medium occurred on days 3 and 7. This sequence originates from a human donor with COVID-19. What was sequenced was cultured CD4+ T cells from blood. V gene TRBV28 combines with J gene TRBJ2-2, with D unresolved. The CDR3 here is CASRVGADTGELFF. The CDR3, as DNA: TGTGCCAGCAGGGTAGGTGCGGACACCGGGGAGCTGTTTTTT.